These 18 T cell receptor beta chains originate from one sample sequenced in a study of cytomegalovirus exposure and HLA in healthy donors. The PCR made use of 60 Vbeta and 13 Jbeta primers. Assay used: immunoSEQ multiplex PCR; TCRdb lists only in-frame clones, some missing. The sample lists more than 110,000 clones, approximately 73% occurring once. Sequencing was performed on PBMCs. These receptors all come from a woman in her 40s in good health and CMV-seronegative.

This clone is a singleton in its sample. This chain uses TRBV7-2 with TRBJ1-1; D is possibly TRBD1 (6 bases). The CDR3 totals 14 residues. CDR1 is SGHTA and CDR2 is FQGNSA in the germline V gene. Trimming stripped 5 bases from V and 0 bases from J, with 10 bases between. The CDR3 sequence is CASSQGRVNTEAFF. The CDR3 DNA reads TGTGCCAGCAGCCAGGGGCGAGTGAACACTGAAGCTTTCTTT.

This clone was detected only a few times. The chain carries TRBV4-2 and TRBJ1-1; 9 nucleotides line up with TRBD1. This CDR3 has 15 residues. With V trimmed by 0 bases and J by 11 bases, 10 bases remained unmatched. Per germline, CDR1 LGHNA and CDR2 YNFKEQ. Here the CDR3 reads CASSQELIWTGDAFF. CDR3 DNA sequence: TGTGCCAGCAGCCAAGAACTTATCTGGACAGGGGACGCTTTCTTT.

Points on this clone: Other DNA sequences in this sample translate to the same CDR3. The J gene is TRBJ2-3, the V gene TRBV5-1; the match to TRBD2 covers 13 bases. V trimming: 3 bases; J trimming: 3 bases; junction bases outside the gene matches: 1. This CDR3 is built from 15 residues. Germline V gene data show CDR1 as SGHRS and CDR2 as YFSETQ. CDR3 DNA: TGCGCCAGCAGCTGGACTAGCGGGGGAACAGATACGCAGTATTTT. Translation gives CASSWTSGGTDTQYF. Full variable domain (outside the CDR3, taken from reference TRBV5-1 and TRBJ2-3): KAGVTQTPRYLIKTRGQQVTLSCSPISGHRSVSWYQQTPGQGLQFLFEYFSETQRNKGNFPGRFSGRQFSNSRSEMNVSTLELGDSALYLCASSWTSGGTDTQYFGPGTRLTVL.

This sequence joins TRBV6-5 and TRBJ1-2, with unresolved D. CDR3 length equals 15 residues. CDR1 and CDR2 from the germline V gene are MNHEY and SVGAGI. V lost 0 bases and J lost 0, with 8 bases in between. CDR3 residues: CASSYSSRSNYGYTF. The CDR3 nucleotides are TGTGCCAGCAGTTACTCAAGCAGGTCTAACTATGGCTACACCTTC.

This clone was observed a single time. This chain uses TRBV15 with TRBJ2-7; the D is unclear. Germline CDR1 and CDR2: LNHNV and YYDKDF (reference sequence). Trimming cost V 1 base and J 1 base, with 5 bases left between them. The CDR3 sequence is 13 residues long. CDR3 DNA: TGTGCCACCAGCAGAGGAGCGTCCTACGAGCAGTACTTC. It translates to CATSRGASYEQYF.

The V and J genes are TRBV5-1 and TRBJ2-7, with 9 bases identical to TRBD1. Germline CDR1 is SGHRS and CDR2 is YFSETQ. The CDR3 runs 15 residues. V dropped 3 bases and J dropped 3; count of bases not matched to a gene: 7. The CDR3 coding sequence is TGCGCCAGCAGCTCCTCCGGGACAGGGTTCTACGAGCAGTACTTC. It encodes CASSSSGTGFYEQYF.

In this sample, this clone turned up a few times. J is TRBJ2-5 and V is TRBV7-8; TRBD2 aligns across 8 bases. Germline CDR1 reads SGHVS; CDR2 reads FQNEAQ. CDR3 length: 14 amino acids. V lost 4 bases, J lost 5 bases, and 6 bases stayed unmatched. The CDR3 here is CASSSGGSSETQYF. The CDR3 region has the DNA TGTGCCAGCAGCTCGGGGGGGTCGTCGGAGACCCAGTACTTC.

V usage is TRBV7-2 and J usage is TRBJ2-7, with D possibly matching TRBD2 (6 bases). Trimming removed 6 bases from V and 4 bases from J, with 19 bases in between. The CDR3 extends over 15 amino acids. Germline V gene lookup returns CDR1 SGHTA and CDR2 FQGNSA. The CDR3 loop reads CASSLVADHTYEQYF. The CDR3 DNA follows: TGTGCCAGCAGTCTCGTAGCGGACCATACGTACGAGCAGTACTTC.

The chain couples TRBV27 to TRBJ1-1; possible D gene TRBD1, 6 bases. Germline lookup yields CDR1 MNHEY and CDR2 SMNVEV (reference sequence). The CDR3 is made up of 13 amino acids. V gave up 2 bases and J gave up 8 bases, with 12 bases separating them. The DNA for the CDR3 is TGTGCCAGCAGTTTAGAGGTTCAGGGGGAAGCTTTCTTT. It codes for CASSLEVQGEAFF.

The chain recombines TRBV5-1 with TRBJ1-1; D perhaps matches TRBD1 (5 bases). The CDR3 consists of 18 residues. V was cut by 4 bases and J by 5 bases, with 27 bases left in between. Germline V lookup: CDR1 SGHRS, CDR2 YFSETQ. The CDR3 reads CASSPSGTLSFSGTEAFF. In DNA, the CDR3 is TGCGCCAGCAGCCCGAGCGGGACTTTATCTTTTAGTGGGACTGAAGCTTTCTTT.

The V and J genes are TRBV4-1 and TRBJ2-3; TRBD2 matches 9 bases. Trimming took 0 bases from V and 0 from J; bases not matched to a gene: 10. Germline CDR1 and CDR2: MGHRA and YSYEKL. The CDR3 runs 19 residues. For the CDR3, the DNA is TGCGCCAGCAGCCAAGATCTTGGGCAGACTAGCGGCAGCACAGATACGCAGTATTTT. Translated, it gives CASSQDLGQTSGSTDTQYF.

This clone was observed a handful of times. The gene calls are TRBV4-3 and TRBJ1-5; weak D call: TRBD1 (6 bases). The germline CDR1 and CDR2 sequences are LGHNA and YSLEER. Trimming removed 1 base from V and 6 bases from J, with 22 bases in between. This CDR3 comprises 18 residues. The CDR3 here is CASSQGYSAGEYGQPQHF. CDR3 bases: TGCGCCAGCAGCCAAGGTTACTCGGCAGGGGAATATGGTCAGCCCCAGCATTTT.

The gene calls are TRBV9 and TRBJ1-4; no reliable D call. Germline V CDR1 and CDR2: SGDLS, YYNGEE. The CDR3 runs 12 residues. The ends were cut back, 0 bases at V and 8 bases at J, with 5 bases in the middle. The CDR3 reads CASSVDGEKLFF. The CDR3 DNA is TGTGCCAGCAGCGTAGATGGCGAAAAACTGTTTTTT.

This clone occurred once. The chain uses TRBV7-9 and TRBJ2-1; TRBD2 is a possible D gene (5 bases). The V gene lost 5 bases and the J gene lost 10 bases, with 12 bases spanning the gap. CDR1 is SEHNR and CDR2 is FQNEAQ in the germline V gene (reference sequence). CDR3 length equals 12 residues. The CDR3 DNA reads TGTGCCAGCAGCCCGGGATTAGGCGAGCAGTTCTTC. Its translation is CASSPGLGEQFF.

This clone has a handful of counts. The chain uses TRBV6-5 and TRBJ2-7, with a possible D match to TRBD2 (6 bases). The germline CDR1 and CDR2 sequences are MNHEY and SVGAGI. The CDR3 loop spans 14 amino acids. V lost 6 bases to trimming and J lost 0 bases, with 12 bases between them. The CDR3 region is CASSRDFSSYEQYF. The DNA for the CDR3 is TGTGCCAGCAGCAGGGACTTCAGCTCCTACGAGCAGTACTTC.

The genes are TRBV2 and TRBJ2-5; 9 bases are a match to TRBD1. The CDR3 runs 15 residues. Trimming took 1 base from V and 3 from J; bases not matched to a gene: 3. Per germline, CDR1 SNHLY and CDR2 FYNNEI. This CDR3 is CASSEERTGEETQYF. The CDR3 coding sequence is TGTGCCAGCAGTGAAGAGAGGACAGGGGAAGAGACCCAGTACTTC.

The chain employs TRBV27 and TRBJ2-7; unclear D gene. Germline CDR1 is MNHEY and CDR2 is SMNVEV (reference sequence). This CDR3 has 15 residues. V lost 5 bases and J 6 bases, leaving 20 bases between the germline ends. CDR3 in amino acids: CASSPPFGRLAEQYF. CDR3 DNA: TGTGCCAGCAGTCCGCCTTTTGGCAGATTGGCCGAGCAGTACTTC.

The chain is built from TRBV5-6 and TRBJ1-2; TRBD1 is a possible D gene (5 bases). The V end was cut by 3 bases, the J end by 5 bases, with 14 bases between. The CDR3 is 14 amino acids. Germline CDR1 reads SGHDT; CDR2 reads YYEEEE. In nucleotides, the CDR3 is TGTGCCAGCAGCTGGGGAGGGGAGATATATGGCTACACCTTC. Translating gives CASSWGGEIYGYTF.